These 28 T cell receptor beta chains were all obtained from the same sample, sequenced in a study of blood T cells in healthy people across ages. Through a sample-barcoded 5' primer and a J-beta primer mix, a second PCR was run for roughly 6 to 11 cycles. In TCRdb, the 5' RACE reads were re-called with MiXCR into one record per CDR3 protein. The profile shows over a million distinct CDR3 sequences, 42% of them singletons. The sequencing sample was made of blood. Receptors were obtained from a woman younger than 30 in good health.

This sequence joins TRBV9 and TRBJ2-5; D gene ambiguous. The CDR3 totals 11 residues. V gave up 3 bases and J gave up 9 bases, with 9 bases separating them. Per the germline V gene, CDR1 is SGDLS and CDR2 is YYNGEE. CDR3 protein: CASSGLVAQYF. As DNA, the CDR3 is TGTGCCAGCAGCGGTCTGGTGGCCCAGTACTTC.

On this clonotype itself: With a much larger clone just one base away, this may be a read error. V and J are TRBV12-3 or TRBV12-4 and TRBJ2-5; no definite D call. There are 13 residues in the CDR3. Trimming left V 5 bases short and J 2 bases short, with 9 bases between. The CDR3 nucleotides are TGTGCCAGCAGTGTATGGGGTCAAGAGACCCAGTACTTC. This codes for CASSVWGQETQYF.

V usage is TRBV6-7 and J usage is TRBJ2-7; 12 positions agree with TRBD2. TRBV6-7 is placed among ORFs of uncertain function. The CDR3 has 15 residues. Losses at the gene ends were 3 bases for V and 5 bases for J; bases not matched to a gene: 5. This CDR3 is CASSYRTSGRNEQYF. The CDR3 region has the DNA TGTGCCAGCAGTTATCGAACTAGCGGGAGGAACGAGCAGTACTTC.

The CDR3 region is CASSNLAEQGRYNEQFF. CDR3 nucleotides: TGTGCCAGCAGCAACTTAGCGGAGCAGGGGCGCTACAATGAGCAGTTCTTC. The chain couples TRBV21-1 to TRBJ2-1; the table names TRBD1, a call not compared with the DNA. TRBV21-1 constitutes a pseudogene. CDR3 size: 17 residues.

The CDR3 region is CSAPTSLWGGYQETQYF. As DNA, the CDR3 is TGCAGTGCTCCGACTTCCCTGTGGGGAGGTTACCAAGAGACCCAGTACTTC. This chain joins TRBV20-1 and TRBJ2-5, with D maybe TRBD2 (6 bases). The CDR3 totals 17 residues. Trimming took 5 bases from V and 0 from J, leaving 22 bases between them. Germline-derived CDR1 and CDR2 are DFQATT and SNEGSKA (reference sequence).

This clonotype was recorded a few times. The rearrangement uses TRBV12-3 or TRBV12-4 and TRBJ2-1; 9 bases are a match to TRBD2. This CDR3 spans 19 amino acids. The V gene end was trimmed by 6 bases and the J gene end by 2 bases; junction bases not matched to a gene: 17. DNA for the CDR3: TGTGCCAGCAGCCCCTCTAGGGCTAGCGGGGTTGGCGCCTACAATGAGCAGTTCTTC. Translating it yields CASSPSRASGVGAYNEQFF.

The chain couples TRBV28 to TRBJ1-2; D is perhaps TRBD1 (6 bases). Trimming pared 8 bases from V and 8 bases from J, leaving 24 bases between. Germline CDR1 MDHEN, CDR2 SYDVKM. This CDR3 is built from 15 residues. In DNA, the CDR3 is TGTGCCAGCCTGAGATCGGACAGAGCCCCCGTGGGCTACACCTTC. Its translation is CASLRSDRAPVGYTF.

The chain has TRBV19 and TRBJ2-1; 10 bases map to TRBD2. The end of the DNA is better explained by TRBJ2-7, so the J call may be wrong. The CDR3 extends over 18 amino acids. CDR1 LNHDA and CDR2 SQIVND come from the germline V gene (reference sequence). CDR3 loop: CASSIWLAGASSYNEQYF. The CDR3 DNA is TGTGCCAGTAGTATATGGCTAGCGGGGGCAAGCTCCTACAATGAGCAGTACTTC.

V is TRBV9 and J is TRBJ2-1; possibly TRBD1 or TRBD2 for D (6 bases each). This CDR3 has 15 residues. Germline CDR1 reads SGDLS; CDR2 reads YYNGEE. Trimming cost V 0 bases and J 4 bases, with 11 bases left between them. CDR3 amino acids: CASSVEGDWYNEQFF. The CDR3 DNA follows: TGTGCCAGCAGCGTAGAGGGGGACTGGTACAATGAGCAGTTCTTC.

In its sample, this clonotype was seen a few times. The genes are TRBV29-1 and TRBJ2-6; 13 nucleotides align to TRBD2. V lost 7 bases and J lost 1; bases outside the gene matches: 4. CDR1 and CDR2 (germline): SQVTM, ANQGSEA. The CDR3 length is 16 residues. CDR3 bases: TGCAGCGGACTAGCGGGAGGAAGGTCTGGGGCCAACGTCCTGACTTTC. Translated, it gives CSGLAGGRSGANVLTF.

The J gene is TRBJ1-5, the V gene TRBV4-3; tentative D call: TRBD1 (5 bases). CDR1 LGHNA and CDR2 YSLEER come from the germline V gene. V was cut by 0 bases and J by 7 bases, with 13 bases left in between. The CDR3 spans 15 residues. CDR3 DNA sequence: TGCGCCAGCAGCCAAGATCACGCCGGGGGACAGCCCCAGCATTTT. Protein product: CASSQDHAGGQPQHF.

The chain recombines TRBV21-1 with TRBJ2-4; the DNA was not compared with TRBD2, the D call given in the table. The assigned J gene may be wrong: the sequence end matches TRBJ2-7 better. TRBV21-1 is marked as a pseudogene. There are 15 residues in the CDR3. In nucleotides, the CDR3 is TGTGCCAGCAGCAAAGACGGCGGGGGTCCCTACGAGCAGTACTTC. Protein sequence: CASSKDGGGPYEQYF.

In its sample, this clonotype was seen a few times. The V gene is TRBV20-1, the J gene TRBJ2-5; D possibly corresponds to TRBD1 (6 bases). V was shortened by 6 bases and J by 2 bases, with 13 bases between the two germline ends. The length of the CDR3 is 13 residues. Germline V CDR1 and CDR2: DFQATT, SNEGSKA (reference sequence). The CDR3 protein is CSATGWGQETQYF. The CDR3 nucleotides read TGCAGTGCAACAGGGTGGGGGCAAGAGACCCAGTACTTC.

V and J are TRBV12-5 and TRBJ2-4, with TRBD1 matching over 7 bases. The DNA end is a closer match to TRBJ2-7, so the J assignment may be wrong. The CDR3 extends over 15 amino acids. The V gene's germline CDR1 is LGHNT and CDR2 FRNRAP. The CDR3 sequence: CASGFTPGTAYEQYF. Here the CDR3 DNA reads TGTGCTAGTGGTTTCACGCCCGGGACAGCCTACGAGCAGTACTTC.

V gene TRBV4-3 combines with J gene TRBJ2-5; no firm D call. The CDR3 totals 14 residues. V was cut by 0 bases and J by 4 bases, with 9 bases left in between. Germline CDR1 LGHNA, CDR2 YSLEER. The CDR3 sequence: CASSQDSRRETQYF. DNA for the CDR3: TGCGCCAGCAGCCAAGATTCGAGGCGAGAGACCCAGTACTTC.

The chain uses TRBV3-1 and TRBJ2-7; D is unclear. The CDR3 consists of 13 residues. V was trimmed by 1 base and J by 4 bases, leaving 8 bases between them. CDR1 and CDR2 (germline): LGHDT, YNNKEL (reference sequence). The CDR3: CASSQARAYEQYF. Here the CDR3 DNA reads TGTGCCAGCAGCCAAGCGAGAGCATACGAGCAGTACTTC.

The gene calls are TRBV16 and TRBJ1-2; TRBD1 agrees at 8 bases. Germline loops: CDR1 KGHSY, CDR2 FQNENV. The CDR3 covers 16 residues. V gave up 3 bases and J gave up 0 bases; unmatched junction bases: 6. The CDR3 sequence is CASSQTTGAANYGYTF. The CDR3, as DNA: TGTGCCAGCAGCCAGACGACAGGGGCAGCTAACTATGGCTACACCTTC.

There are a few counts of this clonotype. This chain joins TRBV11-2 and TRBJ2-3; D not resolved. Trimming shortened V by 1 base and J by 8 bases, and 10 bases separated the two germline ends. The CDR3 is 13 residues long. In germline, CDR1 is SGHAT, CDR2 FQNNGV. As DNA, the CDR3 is TGTGCCAGCAGCTTAGTAGCTGGATTTACGCAGTATTTT. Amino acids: CASSLVAGFTQYF.

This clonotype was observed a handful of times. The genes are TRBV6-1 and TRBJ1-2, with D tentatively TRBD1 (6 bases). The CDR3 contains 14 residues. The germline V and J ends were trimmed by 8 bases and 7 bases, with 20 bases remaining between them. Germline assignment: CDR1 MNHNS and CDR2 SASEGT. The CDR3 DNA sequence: TGTGCCAGCTGGAACAGGGCCAACCCTTTTGGCTACACCTTC. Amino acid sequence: CASWNRANPFGYTF.

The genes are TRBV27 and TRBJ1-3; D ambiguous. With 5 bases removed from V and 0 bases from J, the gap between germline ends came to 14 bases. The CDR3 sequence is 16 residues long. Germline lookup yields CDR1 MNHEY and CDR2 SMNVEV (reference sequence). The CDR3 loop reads CASSPDPQFSGNTIYF. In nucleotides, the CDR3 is TGTGCCAGCAGTCCCGACCCACAGTTCTCTGGAAACACCATATATTTT.

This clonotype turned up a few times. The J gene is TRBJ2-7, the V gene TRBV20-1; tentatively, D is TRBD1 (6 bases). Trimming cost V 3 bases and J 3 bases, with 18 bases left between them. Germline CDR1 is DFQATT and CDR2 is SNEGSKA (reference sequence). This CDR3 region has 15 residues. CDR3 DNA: TGCAGTGCTAGCGGGACGGGGACACACAACTACGAGCAGTACTTC. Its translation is CSASGTGTHNYEQYF.

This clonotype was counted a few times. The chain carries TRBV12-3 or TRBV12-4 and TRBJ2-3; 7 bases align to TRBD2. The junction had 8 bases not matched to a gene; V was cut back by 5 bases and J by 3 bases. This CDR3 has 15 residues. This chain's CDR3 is CASSPPRERTDTQYF. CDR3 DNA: TGTGCCAGCAGTCCACCGCGGGAGAGGACAGATACGCAGTATTTT.

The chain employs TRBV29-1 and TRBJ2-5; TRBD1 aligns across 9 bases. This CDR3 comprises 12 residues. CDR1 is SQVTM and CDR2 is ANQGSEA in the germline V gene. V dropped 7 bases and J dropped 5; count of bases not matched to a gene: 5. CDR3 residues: CSAPGTGETQYF. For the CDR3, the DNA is TGCAGCGCCCCCGGGACAGGGGAGACCCAGTACTTC.

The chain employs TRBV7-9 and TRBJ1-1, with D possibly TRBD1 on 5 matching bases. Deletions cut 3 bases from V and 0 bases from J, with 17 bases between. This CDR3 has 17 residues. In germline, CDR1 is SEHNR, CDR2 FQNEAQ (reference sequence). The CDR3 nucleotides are TGTGCCAGCAGCTTCGTAGGAACAGGAGTTATGAACACTGAAGCTTTCTTT. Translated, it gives CASSFVGTGVMNTEAFF.

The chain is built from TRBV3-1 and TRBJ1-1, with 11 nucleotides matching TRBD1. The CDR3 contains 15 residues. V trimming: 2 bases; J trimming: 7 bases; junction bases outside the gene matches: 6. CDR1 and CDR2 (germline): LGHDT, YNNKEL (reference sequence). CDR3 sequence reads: CASSQRTGGPSEAFF. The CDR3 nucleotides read TGTGCCAGCAGCCAACGGACAGGGGGCCCTAGTGAAGCTTTCTTT.

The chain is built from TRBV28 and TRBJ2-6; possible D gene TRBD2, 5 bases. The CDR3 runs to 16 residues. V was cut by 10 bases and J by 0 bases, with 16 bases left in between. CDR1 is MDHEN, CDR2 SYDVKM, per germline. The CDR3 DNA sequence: TGTGCCACCTCGGCCGGGGAACTCTCTGGGGCCAACGTCCTGACTTTC. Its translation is CATSAGELSGANVLTF.

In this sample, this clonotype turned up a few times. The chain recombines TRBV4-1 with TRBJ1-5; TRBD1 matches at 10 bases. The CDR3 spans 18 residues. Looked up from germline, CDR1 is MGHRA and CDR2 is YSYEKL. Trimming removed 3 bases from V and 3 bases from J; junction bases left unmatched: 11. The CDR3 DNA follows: TGCGCCAGCAGCCATCCAACCGGACAGGGGGTTACCAATCAGCCCCAGCATTTT. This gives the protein CASSHPTGQGVTNQPQHF.

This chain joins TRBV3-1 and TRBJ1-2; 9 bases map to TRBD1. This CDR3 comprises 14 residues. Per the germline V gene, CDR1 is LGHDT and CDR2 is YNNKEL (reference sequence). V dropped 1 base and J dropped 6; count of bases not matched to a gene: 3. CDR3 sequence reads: CASSQGRTGDGYTF. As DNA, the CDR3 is TGTGCCAGCAGCCAAGGAAGGACAGGGGATGGCTACACCTTC.